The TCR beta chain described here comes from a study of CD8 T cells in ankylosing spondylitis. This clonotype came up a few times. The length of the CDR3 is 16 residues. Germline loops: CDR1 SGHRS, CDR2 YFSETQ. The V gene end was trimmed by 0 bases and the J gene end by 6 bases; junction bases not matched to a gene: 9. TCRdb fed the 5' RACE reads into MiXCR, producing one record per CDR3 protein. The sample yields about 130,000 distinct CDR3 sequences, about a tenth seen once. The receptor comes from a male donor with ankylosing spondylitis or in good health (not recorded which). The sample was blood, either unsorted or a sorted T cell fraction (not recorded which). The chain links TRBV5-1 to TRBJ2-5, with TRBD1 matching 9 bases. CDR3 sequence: CASSLVGDREGKTQYF. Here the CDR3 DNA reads TGCGCCAGCAGCTTGGTTGGGGACAGGGAAGGGAAGACCCAGTACTTC.